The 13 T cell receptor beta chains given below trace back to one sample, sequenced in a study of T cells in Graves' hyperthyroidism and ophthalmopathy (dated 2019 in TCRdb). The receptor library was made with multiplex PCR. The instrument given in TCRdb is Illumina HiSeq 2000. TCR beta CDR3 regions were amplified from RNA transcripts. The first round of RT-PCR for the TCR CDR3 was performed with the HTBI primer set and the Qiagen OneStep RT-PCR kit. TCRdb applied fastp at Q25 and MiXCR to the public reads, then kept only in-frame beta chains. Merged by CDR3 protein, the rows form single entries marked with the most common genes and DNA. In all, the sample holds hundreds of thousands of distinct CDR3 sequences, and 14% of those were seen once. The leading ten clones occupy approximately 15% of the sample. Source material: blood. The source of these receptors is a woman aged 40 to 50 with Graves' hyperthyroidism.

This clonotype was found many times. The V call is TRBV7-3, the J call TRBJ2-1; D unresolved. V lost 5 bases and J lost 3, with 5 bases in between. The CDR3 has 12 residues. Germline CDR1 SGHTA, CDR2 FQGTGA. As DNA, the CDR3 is TGTGCCAGCAGCGGATACTACAATGAGCAGTTCTTC. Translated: CASSGYYNEQFF. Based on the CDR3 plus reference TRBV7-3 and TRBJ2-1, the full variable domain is GAGVSQTPSNKVTEKGKYVELRCDPISGHTALYWYRQSLGQGPEFLIYFQGTGAADDSGLPNDRFFAVRPEGSVSTLKIQRTERGDSAVYLCASSGYYNEQFFGPGTRLTVL.

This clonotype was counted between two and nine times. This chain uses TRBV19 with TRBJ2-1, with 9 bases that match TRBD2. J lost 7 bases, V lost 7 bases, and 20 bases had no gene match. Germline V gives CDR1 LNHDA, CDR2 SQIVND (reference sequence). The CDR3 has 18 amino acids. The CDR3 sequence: CASNPGGLGGGRANEQFF. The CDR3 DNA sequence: TGTGCCAGTAACCCCGGCGGCTTAGGCGGCGGGAGGGCGAATGAGCAGTTCTTC.

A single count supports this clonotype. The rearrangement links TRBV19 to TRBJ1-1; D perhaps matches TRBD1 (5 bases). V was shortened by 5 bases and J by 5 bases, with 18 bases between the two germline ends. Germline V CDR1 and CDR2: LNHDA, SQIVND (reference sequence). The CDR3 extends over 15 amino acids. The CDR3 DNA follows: TGTGCCAGTAGTCCGCGGGTGGGGGTGCGGACTGAAGCTTTCTTT. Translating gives CASSPRVGVRTEAFF.

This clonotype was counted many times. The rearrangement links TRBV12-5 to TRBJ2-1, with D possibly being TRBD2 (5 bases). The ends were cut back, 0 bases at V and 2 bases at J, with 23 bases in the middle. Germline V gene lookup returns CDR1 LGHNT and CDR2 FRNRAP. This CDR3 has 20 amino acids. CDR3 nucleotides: TGTGCTAGTGGTTTGGTACGAGAGACGGGAAGGATATCCGCCTACAATGAGCAGTTCTTC. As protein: CASGLVRETGRISAYNEQFF.

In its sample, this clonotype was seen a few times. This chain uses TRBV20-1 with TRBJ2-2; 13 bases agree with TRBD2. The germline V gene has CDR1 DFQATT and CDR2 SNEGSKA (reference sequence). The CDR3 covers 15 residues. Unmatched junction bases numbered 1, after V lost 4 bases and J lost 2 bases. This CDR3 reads CSAKGLAGNTGELFF. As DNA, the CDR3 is TGCAGTGCTAAGGGACTAGCGGGAAACACCGGGGAGCTGTTTTTT.

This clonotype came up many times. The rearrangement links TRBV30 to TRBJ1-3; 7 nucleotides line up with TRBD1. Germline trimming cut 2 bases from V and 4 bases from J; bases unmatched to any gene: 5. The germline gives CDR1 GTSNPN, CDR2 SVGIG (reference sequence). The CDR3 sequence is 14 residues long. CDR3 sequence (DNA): TGTGCCTGGAGTCAGACAGGGATCGGAAACACCATATATTTT. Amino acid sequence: CAWSQTGIGNTIYF. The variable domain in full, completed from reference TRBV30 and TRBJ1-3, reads SQTIHQWPATLVQPVGSPLSLECTVEGTSNPNLYWYRQAAGRGLQLLFYSVGIGQISSEVPQNLSASRPQDRQFILSSKKLLLSDSGFYLCAWSQTGIGNTIYFGEGSWLTVV.

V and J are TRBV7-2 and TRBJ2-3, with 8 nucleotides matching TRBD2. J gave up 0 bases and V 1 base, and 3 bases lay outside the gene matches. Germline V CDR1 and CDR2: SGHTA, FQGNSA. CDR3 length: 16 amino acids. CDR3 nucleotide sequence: TGTGCCAGCAGCTTAGGGGTAGCGGGGAGCACAGATACGCAGTATTTT. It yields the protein CASSLGVAGSTDTQYF.

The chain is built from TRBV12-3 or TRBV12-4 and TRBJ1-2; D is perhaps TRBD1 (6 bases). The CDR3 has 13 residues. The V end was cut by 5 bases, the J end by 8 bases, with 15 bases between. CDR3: CASSTGPGDGYTF. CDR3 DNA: TGTGCCAGCAGTACCGGGCCAGGGGACGGCTACACCTTC.

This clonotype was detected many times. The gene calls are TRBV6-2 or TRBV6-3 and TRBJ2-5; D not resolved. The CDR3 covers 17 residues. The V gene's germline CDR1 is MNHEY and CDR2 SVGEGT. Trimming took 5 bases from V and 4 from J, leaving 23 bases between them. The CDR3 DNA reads TGTGCCAGCAGTCCTACGCCGGACGGATCATTAGGAGAGACCCAGTACTTC. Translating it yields CASSPTPDGSLGETQYF.

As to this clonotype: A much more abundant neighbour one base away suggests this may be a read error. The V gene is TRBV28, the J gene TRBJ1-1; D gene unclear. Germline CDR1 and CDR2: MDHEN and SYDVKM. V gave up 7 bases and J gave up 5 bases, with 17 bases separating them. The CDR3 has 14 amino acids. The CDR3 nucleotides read TGTGCCAGCAATCCCGTTACCGGAAGTACTGAAGCTTTCTTT. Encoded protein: CASNPVTGSTEAFF. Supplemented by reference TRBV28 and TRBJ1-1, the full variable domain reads DVKVTQSSRYLVKRTGEKVFLECVQDMDHENMFWYRQDPGLGLRLIYFSYDVKMKEKGDIPEGYSVSREKKERFSLILESASTNQTSMYLCASNPVTGSTEAFFGQGTRLTVV.

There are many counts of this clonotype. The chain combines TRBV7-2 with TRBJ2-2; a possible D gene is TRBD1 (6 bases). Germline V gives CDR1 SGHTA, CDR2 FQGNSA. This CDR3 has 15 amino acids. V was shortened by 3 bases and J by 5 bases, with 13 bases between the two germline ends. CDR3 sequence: CASSLGHRRTGELFF. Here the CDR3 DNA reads TGTGCCAGCAGCTTGGGACATAGACGGACCGGGGAGCTGTTTTTT.

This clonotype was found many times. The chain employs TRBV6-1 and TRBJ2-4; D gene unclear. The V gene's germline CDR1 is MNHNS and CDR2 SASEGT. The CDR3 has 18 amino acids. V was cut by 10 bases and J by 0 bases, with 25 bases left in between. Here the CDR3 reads CATYQKSPPTLAKNIQYF. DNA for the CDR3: TGTGCCACCTACCAGAAATCGCCACCCACCTTAGCCAAAAACATTCAGTACTTC.

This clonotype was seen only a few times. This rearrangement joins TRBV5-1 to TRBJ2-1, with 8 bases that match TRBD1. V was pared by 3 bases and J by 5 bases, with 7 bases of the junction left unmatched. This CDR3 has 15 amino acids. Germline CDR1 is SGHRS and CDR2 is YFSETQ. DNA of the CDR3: TGCGCCAGCAGCTCGGGACAGGTTGGGGACAATGAGCAGTTCTTC. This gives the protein CASSSGQVGDNEQFF.